Here is one T cell receptor beta chain with its context. This specimen belongs to a study of blood T cell repertoires in COVID-19. TCRdb keeps only in-frame clones here, not all; method: immunoSEQ multiplex PCR. The sample has under 300,000 clones, around 80% seen once. Trimming removed 5 bases at V and 6 bases at J, with 11 bases between. The CDR3 totals 12 residues. Per the germline V gene, CDR1 is PRHDT and CDR2 is FYEKMQ (reference sequence). The sequenced material came from peripheral blood. The sequence was obtained from a man older than 75 with acute or convalescent COVID-19. The genes are TRBV13 and TRBJ2-7; D is uncertain. CDR3 residues: CASSQTGAEQYF. The CDR3 nucleotides are TGTGCCAGCAGCCAAACGGGTGCCGAGCAGTACTTC.